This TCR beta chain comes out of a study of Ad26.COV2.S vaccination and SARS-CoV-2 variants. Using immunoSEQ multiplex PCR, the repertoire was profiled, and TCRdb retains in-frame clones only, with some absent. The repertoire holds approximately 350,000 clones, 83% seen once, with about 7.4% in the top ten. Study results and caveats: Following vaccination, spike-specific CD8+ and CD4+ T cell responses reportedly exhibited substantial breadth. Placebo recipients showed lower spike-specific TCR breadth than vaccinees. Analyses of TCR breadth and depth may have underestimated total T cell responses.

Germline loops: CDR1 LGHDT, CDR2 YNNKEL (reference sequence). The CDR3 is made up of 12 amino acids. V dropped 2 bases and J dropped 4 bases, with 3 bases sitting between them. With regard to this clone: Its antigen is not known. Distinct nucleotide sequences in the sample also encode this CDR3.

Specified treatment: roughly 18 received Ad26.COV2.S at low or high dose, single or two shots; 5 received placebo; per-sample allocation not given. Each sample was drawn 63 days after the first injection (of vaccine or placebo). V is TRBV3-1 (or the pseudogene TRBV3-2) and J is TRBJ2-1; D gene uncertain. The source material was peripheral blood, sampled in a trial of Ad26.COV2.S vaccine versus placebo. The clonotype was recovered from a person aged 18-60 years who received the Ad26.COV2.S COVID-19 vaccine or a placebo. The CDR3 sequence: CASSQRYNEQFF. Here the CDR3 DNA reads TGTGCCAGCAGCCAAAGGTACAATGAGCAGTTCTTC.